The clone carrying this T cell receptor beta chain was picked up many times. Its specificity is unknown. The data were obtained in a study of shared clonotypes between healthy human individuals. Background on the study: With ages of 18 to 49, the donors were a couple of women and a few men. General study points: A generally larger estimated richness was seen in naive subsets than in memory subsets.

TCRdb's table, derived via immunoSEQ multiplex PCR, lists solely in-frame clones and lacks some. The sample has 600,000 to 700,000 clones, around three quarters seen once; the top ten hold around 2%. The material sequenced was memory CD4+ T cells sorted from blood. Subset reported: CD45RA-negative fraction. This sequence was found in a woman aged 25 to 39 in good health.

CDR3 nucleotide sequence: TGCAGCGTTGGGGCAGACAACTATGGCTACACCTTC. Amino acids: CSVGADNYGYTF. The genes are TRBV29-1 and TRBJ1-2, with unresolved D. Germline lookup yields CDR1 SQVTM and CDR2 ANQGSEA. Deletions cut 4 bases from V and 2 bases from J, with 8 bases between. The CDR3 runs to 12 residues.